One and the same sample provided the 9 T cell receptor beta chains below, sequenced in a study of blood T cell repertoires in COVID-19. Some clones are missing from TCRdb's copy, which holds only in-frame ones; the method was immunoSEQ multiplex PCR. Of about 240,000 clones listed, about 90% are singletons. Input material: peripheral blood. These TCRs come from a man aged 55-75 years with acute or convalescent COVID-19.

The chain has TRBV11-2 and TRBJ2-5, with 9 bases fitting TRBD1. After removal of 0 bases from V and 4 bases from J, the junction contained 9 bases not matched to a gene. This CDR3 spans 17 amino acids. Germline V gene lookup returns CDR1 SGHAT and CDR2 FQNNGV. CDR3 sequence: CASSLDRGTGSAETQYF. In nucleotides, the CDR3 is TGTGCCAGCAGCTTAGATCGCGGGACAGGGTCCGCAGAGACCCAGTACTTC.

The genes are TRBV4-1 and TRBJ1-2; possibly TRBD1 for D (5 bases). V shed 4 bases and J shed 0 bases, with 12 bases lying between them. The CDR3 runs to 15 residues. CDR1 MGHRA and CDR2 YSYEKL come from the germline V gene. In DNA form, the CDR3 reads TGCGCCAGCAGCCTTGGACACCAGGCTAACTATGGCTACACCTTC. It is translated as CASSLGHQANYGYTF.

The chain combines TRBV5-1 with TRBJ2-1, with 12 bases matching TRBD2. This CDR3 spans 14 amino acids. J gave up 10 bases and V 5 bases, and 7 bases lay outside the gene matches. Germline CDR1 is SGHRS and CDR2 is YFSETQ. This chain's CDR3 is CASRLSGLAGEQFF. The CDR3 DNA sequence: TGCGCCAGCAGACTGAGTGGACTAGCGGGAGAGCAGTTCTTC.

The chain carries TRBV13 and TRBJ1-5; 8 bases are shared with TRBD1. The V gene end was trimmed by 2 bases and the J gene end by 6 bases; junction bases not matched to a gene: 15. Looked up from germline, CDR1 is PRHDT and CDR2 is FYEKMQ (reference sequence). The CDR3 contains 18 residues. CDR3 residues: CASSLNSGIHTGGQPQHF. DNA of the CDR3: TGTGCCAGCAGCTTAAATTCAGGTATTCACACAGGGGGTCAGCCCCAGCATTTT.

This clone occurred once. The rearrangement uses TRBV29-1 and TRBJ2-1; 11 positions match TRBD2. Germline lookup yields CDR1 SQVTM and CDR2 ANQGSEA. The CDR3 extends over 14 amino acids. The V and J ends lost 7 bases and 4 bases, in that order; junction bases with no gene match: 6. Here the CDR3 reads CSAEGTSGYNEQFF. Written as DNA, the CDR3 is TGCAGCGCCGAAGGGACTAGCGGTTACAATGAGCAGTTCTTC.

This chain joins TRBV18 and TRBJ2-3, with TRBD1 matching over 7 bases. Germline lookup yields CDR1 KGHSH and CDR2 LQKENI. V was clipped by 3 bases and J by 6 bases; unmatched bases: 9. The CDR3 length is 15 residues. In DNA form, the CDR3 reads TGTGCCAGCTCACCCCTGACAGGGCAGCACGATACGCAGTATTTT. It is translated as CASSPLTGQHDTQYF.

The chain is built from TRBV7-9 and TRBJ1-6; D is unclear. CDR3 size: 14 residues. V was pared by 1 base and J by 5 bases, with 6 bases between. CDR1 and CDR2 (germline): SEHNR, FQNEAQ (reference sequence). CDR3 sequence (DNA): TGTGCCAGCAGCTTAGTGGTAGATAATTCACCCCTCCACTTT. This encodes CASSLVVDNSPLHF.

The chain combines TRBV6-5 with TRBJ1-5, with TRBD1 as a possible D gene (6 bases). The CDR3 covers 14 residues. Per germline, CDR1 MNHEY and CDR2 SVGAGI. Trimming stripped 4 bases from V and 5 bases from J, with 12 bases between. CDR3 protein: CASSFDRNDQPQHF. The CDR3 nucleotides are TGTGCCAGCAGTTTTGACAGGAACGATCAGCCCCAGCATTTT.

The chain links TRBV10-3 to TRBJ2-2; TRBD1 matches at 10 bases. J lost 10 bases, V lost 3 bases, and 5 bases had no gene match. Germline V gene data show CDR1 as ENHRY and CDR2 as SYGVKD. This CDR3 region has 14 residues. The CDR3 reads CAISDRDRGVELFF. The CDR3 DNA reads TGTGCCATCAGTGATCGGGACAGGGGAGTGGAGCTGTTTTTT.